This T cell receptor beta chain was obtained from a study of cytomegalovirus exposure and HLA in healthy donors. Study context: The same platform was used for the 90 to 150 validation repertoires as for the 666 first-cohort repertoires, as reported in a later analysis. The study's findings and limits: A few CMV-associated chains were confirmed in vitro to be specific for CMV antigens. In a later analysis, first-cohort TCR clusters were found to tend to co-occur in the approximately 110 validation repertoires.

As to this clone: The target antigen is unknown.

The table came from immunoSEQ multiplex PCR; TCRdb's copy has only in-frame clones and leaves some out. In the table there are roughly 180,000 clones, about 89% of which are singletons. The donors were members of the validation cohort comprising over a hundred subjects, separate from the approximately 700-subject first cohort. The trim removed 6 bases at V and 5 bases at J, leaving 2 bases unmatched. There are 12 residues in the CDR3. The V gene's germline CDR1 is SGHAT and CDR2 FQDESV (reference sequence). The V gene is TRBV11-1, the J gene TRBJ2-7, with 9 bases aligning to TRBD1. Sequencing was done on a sample of PBMCs. This receptor was identified in a man aged 30 to 39 in good health and CMV-seropositive. This chain's CDR3 is CASSRTGDEQYF. The CDR3 DNA follows: TGTGCCAGCAGTCGGACAGGGGACGAGCAGTACTTC. Combining the CDR3 with reference TRBV11-1 and TRBJ2-7 gives the whole variable domain EAEVAQSPRYKITEKSQAVAFWCDPISGHATLYWYRQILGQGPELLVQFQDESVVDDSQLPKDRFSAERLKGVDSTLKIQPAELGDSAMYLCASSRTGDEQYFGPGTRLTVT.